This paragraph reports one T cell receptor (beta chain). The data originate from a study of cytomegalovirus exposure and HLA in healthy donors. V lost 3 bases to trimming and J lost 8 bases; unmatched junction nucleotides: 11. CDR1 is LNHDA, CDR2 SQIVND, per germline (reference sequence). This CDR3 comprises 16 residues. The PCR employed 60 Vbeta primers together with 13 Jbeta primers. Sequenced by immunoSEQ multiplex PCR; TCRdb stores in-frame clones only, minus some. Seen here are 95,000 to 100,000 clones, 75% to 90% observed once, and the top ten hold around 3.9%. The specimen sequenced was PBMCs. The receptor was isolated from a man aged 30-40 years in good health and CMV-seronegative. The chain has TRBV19 and TRBJ2-3, with 10 bases identical to TRBD1. The CDR3, as DNA: TGTGCCAGTAGTATTTTGGGGACAGGGGTTGGTGCTACGCAGTATTTT. It is translated as CASSILGTGVGATQYF. Full variable domain (remainder filled in from reference TRBV19 and TRBJ2-3): DGGITQSPKYLFRKEGQNVTLSCEQNLNHDAMYWYRQDPGQGLRLIYYSQIVNDFQKGDIAEGYSVSREKKESFPLTVTSAQKNPTAFYLCASSILGTGVGATQYFGPGTRLTVL.